Following are 25 T cell receptor beta chains from one sample sequenced in a study of blood T cell repertoires in COVID-19. Profiled with immunoSEQ multiplex PCR; TCRdb holds only in-frame clones, not every one. The sample has around 150,000 clones; more than 80% are singletons. Sequencing input: peripheral blood. These receptors were collected from a woman over 75 in a cohort sampled during active or convalescent COVID-19.

The rearrangement links TRBV30 to TRBJ2-1; tentative D call: TRBD1 (6 bases). The CDR3 loop spans 14 amino acids. Germline V gene sequence: CDR1 GTSNPN, CDR2 SVGIG (reference sequence). V was clipped by 5 bases and J by 4 bases, with 15 bases between them. The CDR3 coding sequence is TGTGCCTGGGCAAGGGGGTGGGCTTACAATGAGCAGTTCTTC. This gives the protein CAWARGWAYNEQFF.

The chain employs TRBV6-1 and TRBJ1-2, with D maybe TRBD1 (5 bases). This CDR3 is built from 12 residues. With 6 bases removed from V and 10 bases from J, the gap between germline ends came to 15 bases. The germline gives CDR1 MNHNS, CDR2 SASEGT. CDR3: CASSYGGGPYTF. The CDR3 DNA reads as TGTGCCAGCAGCTACGGGGGGGGACCCTACACCTTC.

This chain uses TRBV24-1 with TRBJ2-3; D possibly corresponds to TRBD1 (5 bases). This CDR3 region has 13 residues. The V gene's germline CDR1 is KGHDR and CDR2 SFDVKD. Between the trimmed V and J ends, which lost 4 bases and 4 bases, there was a span of 8 bases. This CDR3 is CATSDLQADTQYF. In DNA form, the CDR3 reads TGTGCCACCAGTGACCTACAGGCAGATACGCAGTATTTT.

The chain links TRBV4-1 to TRBJ1-2, with a weak D call TRBD1 (5 bases). The V gene's germline CDR1 is MGHRA and CDR2 YSYEKL. CDR3 length: 17 amino acids. Trimming took off 4 bases at V and 0 bases at J, with 18 bases between the two ends. CDR3 DNA: TGCGCCAGCAGCCTCGCCGCGGGAGGGGCCTCTAACTATGGCTACACCTTC. It encodes CASSLAAGGASNYGYTF.

The rearrangement links TRBV29-1 to TRBJ2-3; 13 bases fit TRBD2. Trimming removed 2 bases from V and 0 bases from J; junction bases left unmatched: 2. Germline V lookup: CDR1 SQVTM, CDR2 ANQGSEA. The CDR3 contains 16 residues. This CDR3 reads CSVETSGGASTDTQYF. DNA for the CDR3: TGCAGCGTTGAAACTAGCGGGGGGGCTAGCACAGATACGCAGTATTTT.

The chain is built from TRBV18 and TRBJ1-1; D not certain. This CDR3 spans 14 amino acids. Germline V gene data show CDR1 as KGHSH and CDR2 as LQKENI. The ends were cut back, 5 bases at V and 7 bases at J, with 17 bases in the middle. CDR3 in amino acids: CASSDSVGVDEAFF. The CDR3 DNA reads TGTGCCAGCTCAGATAGTGTGGGCGTGGATGAAGCTTTCTTT. The full variable domain, in which reference TRBV18 and TRBJ1-1 provide the parts outside the CDR3, is NAGVMQNPRHLVRRRGQEARLRCSPMKGHSHVYWYRQLPEEGLKFMVYLQKENIIDESGMPKERFSAEFPKEGPSILRIQQVVRGDSAAYFCASSDSVGVDEAFFGQGTRLTVV.

The J gene is TRBJ1-3, the V gene TRBV18; perhaps TRBD1 as D (6 bases). Trimming removed 1 base at V and 2 bases at J, with 18 bases between. The length of the CDR3 is 18 residues. The germline gives CDR1 KGHSH, CDR2 LQKENI. The CDR3 sequence: CASSPRINQGLTGNTIYF. Here the CDR3 DNA reads TGTGCCAGCTCACCACGGATCAATCAGGGGTTGACTGGAAACACCATATATTTT.

CDR3 protein: CASRPDRDRGPSPLHF. CDR3 sequence (DNA): TGTGCCAGCAGGCCAGACCGGGACAGGGGGCCTTCACCCCTCCACTTT. This chain connects TRBV6-6 to TRBJ1-6; TRBD1 matches 12 bases. The CDR3 has 16 amino acids. J gave up 9 bases and V 6 bases, and 9 bases lay outside the gene matches. The germline gives CDR1 MNHNY, CDR2 SVGAGI (reference sequence).

The CDR3: CATSREQGFETQYF. The DNA of the CDR3 is TGTGCCACCAGCAGAGAACAGGGATTTGAGACCCAGTACTTC. The rearrangement joins TRBV15 to TRBJ2-5; D is perhaps TRBD1 (6 bases). V lost 0 bases and J 5 bases, leaving 10 bases between the germline ends. CDR1 LNHNV and CDR2 YYDKDF come from the germline V gene (reference sequence). The CDR3 has 14 residues.

The gene calls are TRBV29-1 and TRBJ1-1; D is perhaps TRBD1 (5 bases). From germline, CDR1 is SQVTM and CDR2 ANQGSEA. There are 13 residues in the CDR3. V lost 6 bases and J lost 0, with 11 bases in between. CDR3 bases: TGCAGCGTAGCCAGGGTTATGAACACTGAAGCTTTCTTT. It specifies CSVARVMNTEAFF.

This chain uses TRBV19 with TRBJ2-2; 14 bases are shared with TRBD2. The CDR3 is 16 residues long. Germline trimming cut 7 bases from V and 7 bases from J; bases unmatched to any gene: 8. Germline loops: CDR1 LNHDA, CDR2 SQIVND (reference sequence). Written as DNA, the CDR3 is TGTGCCAGTACCAATGGACTAGCGGGGGGACACGGGGAGCTGTTTTTT. Protein product: CASTNGLAGGHGELFF.

This clone was counted once. The chain carries TRBV19 and TRBJ1-1, with TRBD1 matching 8 bases. The J segment lost 8 bases and the V segment lost 4 bases, leaving 0 bases of the junction unmatched. Germline V gives CDR1 LNHDA, CDR2 SQIVND (reference sequence). CDR3 size: 11 residues. For the CDR3, the DNA is TGTGCCAGTAGTAGACAGGGGGAAGCTTTCTTT. Its protein product is CASSRQGEAFF.

This clone was observed a handful of times. The V and J genes are TRBV11-1 and TRBJ2-7, with D possibly being TRBD1 (5 bases). With 5 bases removed from V and 2 bases from J, the gap between germline ends came to 16 bases. Germline CDR1 reads SGHAT; CDR2 reads FQDESV (reference sequence). The CDR3 contains 15 residues. CDR3 in amino acids: CASSKRGTVTYEQYF. As DNA, the CDR3 is TGTGCCAGCAGCAAAAGGGGTACAGTGACCTACGAGCAGTACTTC.

The chain recombines TRBV11-2 with TRBJ2-7; 8 nucleotides match TRBD1. Germline CDR1 reads SGHAT; CDR2 reads FQNNGV. The V segment lost 5 bases and the J segment 2 bases; nucleotides outside the gene matches: 11. The CDR3 consists of 16 residues. CDR3 sequence: CASSLTTGAIPYEQYF. The CDR3 nucleotides read TGTGCCAGCAGCCTTACGACAGGGGCAATCCCCTACGAGCAGTACTTC.

V is TRBV18 and J is TRBJ1-1; a possible D gene is TRBD1 (6 bases). The V end lost 1 base, the J end lost 0 bases, and 9 bases lay between the germline ends. There are 15 residues in the CDR3. The germline V gene encodes CDR1 KGHSH and CDR2 LQKENI. The CDR3 reads CASSPHREMNTEAFF. CDR3 bases: TGTGCCAGCTCACCACACAGGGAAATGAACACTGAAGCTTTCTTT. The full variable domain, in which reference TRBV18 and TRBJ1-1 provide the parts outside the CDR3, is NAGVMQNPRHLVRRRGQEARLRCSPMKGHSHVYWYRQLPEEGLKFMVYLQKENIIDESGMPKERFSAEFPKEGPSILRIQQVVRGDSAAYFCASSPHREMNTEAFFGQGTRLTVV.

This chain uses TRBV5-4 with TRBJ2-5, with 8 bases identical to TRBD2. The CDR3 extends over 15 amino acids. Germline V gene sequence: CDR1 SGHNT, CDR2 YYREEE (reference sequence). V shed 4 bases and J 4 bases; nucleotides not matched to a gene: 9. The CDR3 spells CASSPGAGGLETQYF. CDR3 sequence (DNA): TGTGCCAGCAGCCCTGGGGCGGGGGGCCTAGAGACCCAGTACTTC.

The chain has TRBV7-3 and TRBJ2-2, with 7 bases fitting TRBD1. CDR1 is SGHTA and CDR2 is FQGTGA in the germline V gene. Unmatched junction bases numbered 9, after V lost 7 bases and J lost 1 base. CDR3 size: 16 residues. This CDR3 is CASKATGTVNTGELFF. The CDR3 bases are TGTGCCAGCAAGGCCACCGGGACAGTGAACACCGGGGAGCTGTTTTTT.

The chain recombines TRBV5-1 with TRBJ2-7; 9 nucleotides match TRBD2. There are 17 residues in the CDR3. V dropped 0 bases and J dropped 0; count of bases not matched to a gene: 7. In germline, CDR1 is SGHRS, CDR2 YFSETQ. CDR3 residues: CASSLVPSGASSYEQYF. In nucleotides, the CDR3 is TGCGCCAGCAGCTTGGTTCCTAGCGGGGCCTCCTCCTACGAGCAGTACTTC.

The rearrangement joins TRBV7-2 to TRBJ2-5, with no clear D. The CDR3 length is 17 residues. V was pared by 2 bases and J by 5 bases, with 21 bases between. CDR1 is SGHTA, CDR2 FQGNSA, per germline. In DNA, the CDR3 is TGTGCCAGCAGCTTAATGAGACGGCACTGGGCAGGCGAGACCCAGTACTTC. The encoded protein is CASSLMRRHWAGETQYF.

The genes are TRBV7-8 and TRBJ1-2, with 7 bases that match TRBD1. The germline V gene has CDR1 SGHVS and CDR2 FQNEAQ. CDR3 size: 14 residues. After removal of 0 bases from V and 13 bases from J, the junction contained 11 bases not matched to a gene. The CDR3 sequence: CASSLAGQASTRTF. The DNA of the CDR3 is TGTGCCAGCAGCTTAGCCGGACAGGCCTCGACTCGCACCTTC.

The gene calls are TRBV7-8 and TRBJ1-1; D might be TRBD1 (6 bases). Trimming cost V 6 bases and J 0 bases, with 17 bases left between them. The germline V gene encodes CDR1 SGHVS and CDR2 FQNEAQ. CDR3 length: 16 amino acids. CDR3 sequence (DNA): TGTGCCAGCAGGCCAGTCCGGGGACACTTGAACACTGAAGCTTTCTTT. The encoded protein is CASRPVRGHLNTEAFF.

J is TRBJ1-6 and V is TRBV6-1, with D possibly TRBD1 on 5 matching bases. The CDR3 length is 19 residues. V was pared by 4 bases and J by 4 bases, with 23 bases between. The germline V gene encodes CDR1 MNHNS and CDR2 SASEGT. The CDR3 spells CASSGALFSGPGYNSPLHF. CDR3 sequence (DNA): TGTGCCAGCAGTGGAGCCCTCTTTTCAGGTCCAGGGTATAATTCACCCCTCCACTTT.

The chain uses TRBV7-8 and TRBJ1-1, with 9 positions matching TRBD1. The V and J ends lost 1 base and 0 bases, in that order; junction bases with no gene match: 9. Germline lookup yields CDR1 SGHVS and CDR2 FQNEAQ. This CDR3 contains 18 residues. CDR3 DNA: TGTGCCAGCAGCTTAGGGGTCGGACAGGGGCGCATGAACACTGAAGCTTTCTTT. The encoded protein is CASSLGVGQGRMNTEAFF.

The chain employs TRBV2 and TRBJ1-3; the match to TRBD1 covers 11 bases. With V trimmed by 8 bases and J by 10 bases, 7 bases remained unmatched. The CDR3 loop spans 13 amino acids. Per the germline V gene, CDR1 is SNHLY and CDR2 is FYNNEI. CDR3 in DNA: TGTGCCAGCGCCGGGACAGGGGGAACAACCATATATTTT. It codes for CASAGTGGTTIYF. Full variable domain (missing parts from reference TRBV2 and TRBJ1-3): EPEVTQTPSHQVTQMGQEVILRCVPISNHLYFYWYRQILGQKVEFLVSFYNNEISEKSEIFDDQFSVERPDGSNFTLKIRSTKLEDSAMYFCASAGTGGTTIYFGEGSWLTVV.

This chain joins TRBV4-1 and TRBJ1-6; perhaps TRBD1 as D (6 bases). This CDR3 is built from 15 residues. In germline, CDR1 is MGHRA, CDR2 YSYEKL. The V end lost 1 base, the J end lost 10 bases, and 14 bases lay between the germline ends. CDR3 nucleotide sequence: TGCGCCAGCAGCCAAGCAACAGGGAACCGGTCACCCCTCCACTTT. Protein product: CASSQATGNRSPLHF.